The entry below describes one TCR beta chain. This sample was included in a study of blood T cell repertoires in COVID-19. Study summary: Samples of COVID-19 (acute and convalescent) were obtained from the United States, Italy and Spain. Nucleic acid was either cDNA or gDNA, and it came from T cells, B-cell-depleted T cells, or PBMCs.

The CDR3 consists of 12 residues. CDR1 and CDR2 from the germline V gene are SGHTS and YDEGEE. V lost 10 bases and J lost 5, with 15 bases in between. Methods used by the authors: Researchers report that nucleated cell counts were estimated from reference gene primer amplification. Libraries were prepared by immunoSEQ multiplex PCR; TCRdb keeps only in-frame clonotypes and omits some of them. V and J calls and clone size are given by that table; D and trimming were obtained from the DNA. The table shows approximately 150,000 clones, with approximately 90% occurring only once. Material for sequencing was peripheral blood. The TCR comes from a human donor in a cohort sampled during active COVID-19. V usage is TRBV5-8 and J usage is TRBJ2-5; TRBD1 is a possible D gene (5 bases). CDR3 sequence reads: CAFPRGGETQYF. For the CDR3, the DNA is TGTGCCTTCCCTAGGGGTGGGGAGACCCAGTACTTC.